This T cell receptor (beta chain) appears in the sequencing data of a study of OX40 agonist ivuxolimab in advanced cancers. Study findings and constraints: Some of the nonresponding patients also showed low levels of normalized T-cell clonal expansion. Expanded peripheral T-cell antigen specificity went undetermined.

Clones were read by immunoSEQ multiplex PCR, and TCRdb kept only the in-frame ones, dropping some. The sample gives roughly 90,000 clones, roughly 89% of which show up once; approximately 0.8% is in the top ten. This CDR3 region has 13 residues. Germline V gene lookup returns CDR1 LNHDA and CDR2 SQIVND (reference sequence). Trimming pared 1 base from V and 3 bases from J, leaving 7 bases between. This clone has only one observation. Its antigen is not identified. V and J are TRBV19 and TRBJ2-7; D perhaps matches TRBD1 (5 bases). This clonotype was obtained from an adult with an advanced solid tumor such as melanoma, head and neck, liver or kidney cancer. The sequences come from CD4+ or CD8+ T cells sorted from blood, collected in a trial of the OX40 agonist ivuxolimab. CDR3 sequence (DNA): TGTGCCAGTAGTATAGGAGACAGCTACGAGCAGTACTTC. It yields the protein CASSIGDSYEQYF.